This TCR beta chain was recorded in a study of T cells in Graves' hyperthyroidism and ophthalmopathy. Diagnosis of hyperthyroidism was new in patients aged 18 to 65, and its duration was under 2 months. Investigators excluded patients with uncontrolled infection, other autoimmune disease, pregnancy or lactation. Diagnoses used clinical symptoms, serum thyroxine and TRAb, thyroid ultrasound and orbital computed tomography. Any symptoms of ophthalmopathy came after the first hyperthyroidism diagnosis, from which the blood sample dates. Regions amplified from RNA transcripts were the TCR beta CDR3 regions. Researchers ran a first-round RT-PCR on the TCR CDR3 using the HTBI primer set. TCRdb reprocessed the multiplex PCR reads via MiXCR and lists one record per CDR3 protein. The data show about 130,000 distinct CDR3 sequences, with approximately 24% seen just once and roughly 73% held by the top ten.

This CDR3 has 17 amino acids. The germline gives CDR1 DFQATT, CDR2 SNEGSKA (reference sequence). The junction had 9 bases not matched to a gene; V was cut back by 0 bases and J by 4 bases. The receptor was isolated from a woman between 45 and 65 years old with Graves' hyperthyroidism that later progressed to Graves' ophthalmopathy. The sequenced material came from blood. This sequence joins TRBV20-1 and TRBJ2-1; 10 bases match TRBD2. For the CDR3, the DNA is TGCAGTGCTAGAGATGTCGGACTAGCGGTACTTTACAATGAGCAGTTCTTC. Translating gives CSARDVGLAVLYNEQFF.